The 13 T cell receptor beta chains given below trace back to one sample, sequenced in a study of CD8 T cells in ankylosing spondylitis. MiXCR was run by TCRdb on the 5' RACE reads, yielding one entry per CDR3 protein. The sample has under 250,000 distinct CDR3 sequences, approximately 7.3% seen once. What these receptors recognize is not known. General study results and limits: Among TCR beta sequences, a motif of eight highly homologous variants appeared characteristic of ankylosing spondylitis blood.

Sequencing was done on a sample of blood, either unsorted or a sorted T cell fraction (not recorded which). The receptors derive from a male donor with ankylosing spondylitis.

There are a few counts of this clonotype. CDR3 in amino acids: CASSAVVWTSGGNEQFF. The CDR3 coding sequence is TGTGCCAGCAGCGCAGTCGTCTGGACTAGCGGGGGGAATGAGCAGTTCTTC. The genes are TRBV7-9 and TRBJ2-1; TRBD2 aligns across 14 bases. The CDR3 runs 17 residues. Germline V gene lookup returns CDR1 SEHNR and CDR2 FQNEAQ (reference sequence). V lost 5 bases to trimming and J lost 7 bases; unmatched junction nucleotides: 10.

The chain employs TRBV20-1 and TRBJ1-2; D gene unclear. This CDR3 comprises 13 residues. Trimming removed 7 bases from V and 3 bases from J, with 15 bases in between. The germline V gene encodes CDR1 DFQATT and CDR2 SNEGSKA (reference sequence). The CDR3 sequence: CSVRALTDYGYTF. CDR3 nucleotide sequence: TGCAGTGTGAGAGCCCTGACGGACTATGGCTACACCTTC.

This clonotype was recorded many times. The chain joins TRBV7-9 to TRBJ2-3; 12 nucleotides match TRBD2. Unmatched junction bases numbered 4, after V lost 5 bases and J lost 4 bases. The CDR3 has 15 residues. Germline V gene sequence: CDR1 SEHNR, CDR2 FQNEAQ (reference sequence). The CDR3 bases are TGTGCCAGCAGCAAACTAGCGGGGGGCCCAGATACGCAGTATTTT. This codes for CASSKLAGGPDTQYF.

This clonotype was seen ten or more times. The genes are TRBV5-1 and TRBJ1-1; maybe TRBD1 (5 bases). V lost 8 bases and J lost 5, with 13 bases in between. Germline CDR1 is SGHRS and CDR2 is YFSETQ. The CDR3 has 12 residues. The CDR3 coding sequence is TGCGCCAGTAGGGGAGGCCGGACTGAAGCTTTCTTT. This translates into CASRGGRTEAFF.

In this sample, this clonotype turned up many times. The V and J genes are TRBV5-6 and TRBJ1-1, with no clear D. Trimming left V 3 bases short and J 6 bases short, with 18 bases between. The CDR3 runs 15 residues. The V gene's germline CDR1 is SGHDT and CDR2 YYEEEE. The CDR3: CASSSRPNRNPEAFF. The CDR3 DNA is TGTGCCAGCAGCTCAAGACCGAACCGTAACCCTGAAGCTTTCTTT.

This clonotype was found many times. The rearrangement links TRBV5-8 to TRBJ1-2; maybe TRBD1 (6 bases). This CDR3 is 16 amino acids long. Germline values: CDR1 SGHTS, CDR2 YDEGEE. Trimming left V 4 bases short and J 4 bases short, with 20 bases between. For the CDR3, the DNA is TGTGCCAGCAGCACGGAAACAGGGTTCTTCGGCTATGGCTACACCTTC. Its translation is CASSTETGFFGYGYTF. Full variable domain (rest looked up from reference TRBV5-8 and TRBJ1-2): EAGVTQSPTHLIKTRGQQATLRCSPISGHTSVYWYQQALGLGLQFLLWYDEGEERNRGNFPPRFSGRQFPNYSSELNVNALELEDSALYLCASSTETGFFGYGYTFGSGTRLTVV.

This clonotype has just a few counts. The rearrangement links TRBV5-1 to TRBJ1-5; D is ambiguous. The ends were cut back, 0 bases at V and 3 bases at J, with 10 bases in the middle. CDR3 length: 15 amino acids. Germline CDR1 is SGHRS and CDR2 is YFSETQ. CDR3 nucleotide sequence: TGCGCCAGCAGCTTGGGGGCTGGGAACAATCAGCCCCAGCATTTT. Protein: CASSLGAGNNQPQHF.

A remark on this clonotype: This may stem from a read error, because a much larger clone lies one nucleotide away. The CDR3: CASSKELFQDEQYF. CDR3 nucleotides: TGTGCCAGCAGCAAGGAACTCTTCCAGGACGAGCAGTACTTC. The chain couples TRBV21-1 to TRBJ2-7. TRBV21-1 is termed a pseudogene. The CDR3 extends over 14 amino acids.

This clonotype was counted between two and nine times. The chain is built from TRBV20-1 and TRBJ2-1, with TRBD2 as a possible D gene (5 bases). The ends were cut back, 3 bases at V and 0 bases at J, with 9 bases in the middle. Germline lookup yields CDR1 DFQATT and CDR2 SNEGSKA (reference sequence). The CDR3 runs 14 residues. The CDR3 coding sequence is TGCAGTGCTAGGGAGGCCTACTCCTACAATGAGCAGTTCTTC. Protein sequence: CSAREAYSYNEQFF.

This clonotype was counted ten times or more. V gene TRBV5-1 combines with J gene TRBJ2-7, with D tentatively TRBD1 (5 bases). This CDR3 has 14 residues. CDR1 SGHRS and CDR2 YFSETQ come from the germline V gene. Trimming took 3 bases from V and 2 from J, leaving 12 bases between them. CDR3 sequence reads: CASSSPRQPYEQYF. In DNA form, the CDR3 reads TGCGCCAGCAGCTCGCCCAGACAGCCCTACGAGCAGTACTTC. Based on the CDR3 plus reference TRBV5-1 and TRBJ2-7, the full variable domain is KAGVTQTPRYLIKTRGQQVTLSCSPISGHRSVSWYQQTPGQGLQFLFEYFSETQRNKGNFPGRFSGRQFSNSRSEMNVSTLELGDSALYLCASSSPRQPYEQYFGPGTRLTVT.

This clonotype was detected many times. J is TRBJ2-7 and V is TRBV15; perhaps TRBD2 as D (5 bases). The CDR3 is made up of 12 amino acids. Germline values: CDR1 LNHNV, CDR2 YYDKDF (reference sequence). V dropped 2 bases and J dropped 7 bases, with 9 bases sitting between them. As DNA, the CDR3 is TGTGCCACCAGCAGATACTCGGGGGAGCAGTACTTC. Amino acid sequence: CATSRYSGEQYF. The complete variable domain, with remaining parts taken from reference TRBV15 and TRBJ2-7, reads DAMVIQNPRYQVTQFGKPVTLSCSQTLNHNVMYWYQQKSSQAPKLLFHYYDKDFNNEADTPDNFQSRRPNTSFCFLDIRSPGLGDTAMYLCATSRYSGEQYFGPGTRLTVT.

This clonotype was counted many times. The rearrangement uses TRBV5-1 and TRBJ2-7, with D uncertain. Trimming removed 0 bases at V and 3 bases at J, with 13 bases between. Germline CDR1 SGHRS, CDR2 YFSETQ. The CDR3 extends over 15 amino acids. The CDR3 DNA sequence: TGCGCCAGCAGCTTGGAGGGCACAGAGATCTACGAGCAGTACTTC. The encoded protein is CASSLEGTEIYEQYF.

This clonotype appeared many times. The chain is built from TRBV11-2 and TRBJ2-7, with 8 bases aligning to TRBD2. Losses at the gene ends were 2 bases for V and 0 bases for J; bases not matched to a gene: 15. Germline CDR1 SGHAT, CDR2 FQNNGV. The CDR3 length is 19 residues. The CDR3, as DNA: TGTGCCAGCAGCTTATTCCCGGGACTAGAGACTCACAGCTCCTACGAGCAGTACTTC. This sequence encodes CASSLFPGLETHSSYEQYF. Drawing the rest from reference TRBV11-2 and TRBJ2-7, the complete variable domain is EAGVAQSPRYKIIEKRQSVAFWCNPISGHATLYWYQQILGQGPKLLIQFQNNGVVDDSQLPKDRFSAERLKGVDSTLKIQPAKLEDSAVYLCASSLFPGLETHSSYEQYFGPGTRLTVT.